What follows is one TCR beta chain and its context. Its antigen is unknown. Generated by immunoSEQ multiplex PCR, the TCRdb table keeps only in-frame clones and is missing some. This table has about 160,000 clones, more than 80% appearing once. This sample is part of a study of T cell responses to AZD1222 COVID-19 vaccine. Overall study findings and caveats: Unmutated variant regions are reportedly targeted by nearly half of spike-specific TCRs.

This clonotype was obtained from an adult in good health. The sequencing used peripheral blood, collected on day 0 of AZD1222 vaccination.

CDR3 nucleotide sequence: TGTGCCAGCAGTTCGAACAGGGAGCTTGGGGCCTACGAGCAGTACGTC. It is translated as CASSSNRELGAYEQYV. The chain employs TRBV28 and TRBJ2-7; D is possibly TRBD1 (6 bases). In germline, CDR1 is MDHEN, CDR2 SYDVKM. Trimming pared 4 bases from V and 2 bases from J, leaving 18 bases between. The CDR3 has 16 residues.